This TCR beta chain is from a study of regulatory T cells in long-lasting Graves disease. Study results and caveats: Segments TRBV28, TRBJ1-2 and TRBJ2-5 showed preferential usage in persistent disease.

This clonotype was seen at least ten times. What it binds is unknown. The CDR3 contains 13 residues. CDR1 LGHDT and CDR2 YNNKEL come from the germline V gene (reference sequence). The ends were cut back, 6 bases at V and 1 base at J, with 9 bases in the middle. Through Arm-PCR of CDR3 regions and iRepertoire HTBI primers, TCR beta libraries were built. TCRdb called the multiplex PCR reads again in MiXCR, with one record for every CDR3 protein. This sample has about 350,000 distinct CDR3 sequences, with 16% found just once. Time point reported: newly diagnosed GD, antithyroid drugs for less than 3 months. The TCR library used RNA extracted from PBMCs. Another study also made use of these data, one on T cells in Graves' hyperthyroidism and ophthalmopathy. That study adds: Graves' hyperthyroidism showing no ophthalmopathy progression within 18 months was considered stable. Uncontrolled infection, other autoimmune disease, pregnancy or lactation excluded patients. Stable hyperthyroidism and ophthalmopathy were separated using 13 V-J signatures.

The receptor was isolated from a man between 35 and 55 years old with Graves disease. This rearrangement joins TRBV3-1 to TRBJ1-1; D uncertain. Sequencing used peripheral blood mononuclear cells (PBMCs), obtained at new diagnosis, from a patient treated with antithyroid drugs. In DNA, the CDR3 is TGTGCCAGCAGTCCTACACGGAACACTGAAGCTTTCTTT. It codes for CASSPTRNTEAFF.